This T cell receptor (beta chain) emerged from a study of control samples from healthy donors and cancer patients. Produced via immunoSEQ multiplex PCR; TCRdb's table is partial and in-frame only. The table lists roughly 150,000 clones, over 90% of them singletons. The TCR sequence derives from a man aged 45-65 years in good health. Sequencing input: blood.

CDR3 residues: CASRTGITGELFF. The CDR3 DNA sequence: TGTGCCAGCAGGACGGGAATCACCGGGGAGCTGTTTTTT. The chain combines TRBV6-5 with TRBJ2-2; D is possibly TRBD2 (5 bases). CDR3 length equals 13 residues. The germline V gene has CDR1 MNHEY and CDR2 SVGAGI. The V and J ends lost 6 bases and 4 bases respectively, with 9 bases between them.